The entry below describes one T cell receptor beta chain. The data belong to a study of blood T cell repertoires in COVID-19. The wider study: PBMCs, B-cell-depleted T cells, or T cells provided the cDNA or gDNA that made up the material.

The CDR3 runs 14 residues. V was clipped by 4 bases and J by 0 bases, with 9 bases between them. Germline V gene lookup returns CDR1 LNHDA and CDR2 SQIVND (reference sequence). Authors' processing steps: Reference gene primer amplification in the assay estimated nucleated cell counts. Some clones are missing from TCRdb's copy, which holds only in-frame ones; the method was immunoSEQ multiplex PCR. V and J calls and clone size follow that table, whereas D and trimming were derived from the DNA. The profile shows more than 60,000 clones, 70% to 90% of them singletons. Sequencing was carried out using peripheral blood. V usage is TRBV19 and J usage is TRBJ1-1; D is uncertain. The receptor was isolated from a man aged 60 to 75 with acute or convalescent COVID-19. CDR3 nucleotide sequence: TGTGCCAGTAGTACCCCCCCAATGAACACTGAAGCTTTCTTT. Translating gives CASSTPPMNTEAFF.